These 9 T cell receptor beta chains came from one sample sequenced in a study of CD8+ T cells in alopecia areata. Extracted RNA was reverse transcribed, and the resulting cDNA served as sequencing template. Repertoires were generated with immunoSEQ multiplex PCR, while TCRdb's copy carries only in-frame clones and drops some. This table holds about 200,000 clones, 45% to 70% found once. The specimen was CD8+ T cells sorted from blood. The receptors originated from a human donor in good health.

The genes are TRBV29-1 and TRBJ2-7; no firm D call. Germline-derived CDR1 and CDR2 are SQVTM and ANQGSEA. V lost 2 bases, J lost 5 bases, and 4 bases lay in between. This CDR3 is built from 10 residues. The CDR3 loop is CSVESDEQYF. DNA for the CDR3: TGCAGCGTTGAATCCGACGAGCAGTACTTC.

This clone has a single count. The J gene is TRBJ2-1, the V gene TRBV30, with D possibly being TRBD1 (5 bases). V was shortened by 2 bases and J by 13 bases, with 12 bases between the two germline ends. The CDR3 is 11 residues long. Germline CDR1 reads GTSNPN; CDR2 reads SVGIG (reference sequence). The CDR3 here is CAWSPDREQFF. The CDR3 DNA sequence: TGTGCCTGGAGTCCAGACAGAGAACAGTTCTTC. The entire variable domain, with the rest obtained from reference TRBV30 and TRBJ2-1, is as follows: SQTIHQWPATLVQPVGSPLSLECTVEGTSNPNLYWYRQAAGRGLQLLFYSVGIGQISSEVPQNLSASRPQDRQFILSSKKLLLSDSGFYLCAWSPDREQFFGPGTRLTVL.

The CDR3 sequence: CSVGGQGGYTF. CDR3 DNA: TGCAGCGTTGGGGGACAGGGTGGCTACACCTTC. The rearrangement joins TRBV29-1 to TRBJ1-2; TRBD1 agrees at 9 bases. V lost 4 bases to trimming and J lost 7 bases; unmatched junction nucleotides: 1. The germline CDR1 and CDR2 sequences are SQVTM and ANQGSEA. CDR3 length equals 11 residues.

The gene calls are TRBV5-6 and TRBJ2-6; TRBD2 might be the D (6 bases). The CDR3 spans 18 residues. In germline, CDR1 is SGHDT, CDR2 YYEEEE. V dropped 4 bases and J dropped 2 bases, with 19 bases sitting between them. In DNA form, the CDR3 reads TGTGCCAGCAGCCCTTCGACAGACCCGGGGGCTGGGGCCAACGTCCTGACTTTC. Protein product: CASSPSTDPGAGANVLTF.

The V call is TRBV29-1, the J call TRBJ2-1; a weak D match, TRBD1 (6 bases). CDR3 length equals 15 residues. The germline V gene encodes CDR1 SQVTM and CDR2 ANQGSEA. The V end lost 2 bases, the J end lost 6 bases, and 17 bases lay between the germline ends. The CDR3 region is CSVETYGQPGNEQFF. Here the CDR3 DNA reads TGCAGCGTTGAAACATATGGACAGCCGGGCAATGAGCAGTTCTTC.

V gene TRBV30 combines with J gene TRBJ2-2; D is undetermined. V shed 0 bases and J shed 4 bases, with 6 bases lying between them. Germline V gene data show CDR1 as GTSNPN and CDR2 as SVGIG (reference sequence). CDR3 size: 13 residues. DNA for the CDR3: TGTGCCTGGAGTGTAGTTTCCACCGGGGAGCTGTTTTTT. Amino acids: CAWSVVSTGELFF.

The chain couples TRBV15 to TRBJ2-2; D gene unclear. Germline V lookup: CDR1 LNHNV, CDR2 YYDKDF (reference sequence). The V end was cut by 5 bases, the J end by 2 bases, with 9 bases between. The CDR3 length is 14 residues. The CDR3 nucleotides read TGTGCCACCAGCGGCCGGGTTAACACCGGGGAGCTGTTTTTT. The encoded protein is CATSGRVNTGELFF.

The chain employs TRBV5-6 and TRBJ2-7; tentative D call: TRBD2 (7 bases). With 3 bases removed from V and 1 base from J, the gap between germline ends came to 17 bases. The germline CDR1 and CDR2 sequences are SGHDT and YYEEEE. The CDR3 runs 16 residues. In nucleotides, the CDR3 is TGTGCCAGCAGCTCAGACAGGACTAGGGGATCCTACGAGCAGTACTTC. It specifies CASSSDRTRGSYEQYF.

CDR3 DNA: TGCGCCAGCAGCTTGGACCTCCCCGGAGGGTCTGGGGCCAACGTCCTGACTTTC. Its protein is CASSLDLPGGSGANVLTF. V is TRBV5-1 and J is TRBJ2-6, with D perhaps matching TRBD2 (6 bases). The CDR3 contains 18 residues. V lost 0 bases to trimming and J lost 1 base, with 14 bases between them. CDR1 SGHRS and CDR2 YFSETQ come from the germline V gene.